Following are 9 T cell receptor beta chains from one sample sequenced in a study of blood T cell repertoires in COVID-19. Using immunoSEQ multiplex PCR, the repertoire was profiled, and TCRdb retains in-frame clones only, with some absent. Here the sample spans about 240,000 clones, roughly 76% being singletons. Sequenced material: peripheral blood. The origin of the receptors is a woman aged 80 or over with COVID-19, enrolled during active disease.

The chain uses TRBV19 and TRBJ2-7, with 9 bases aligning to TRBD1. The CDR3 length is 14 residues. Germline assignment: CDR1 LNHDA and CDR2 SQIVND (reference sequence). V was pared by 4 bases and J by 3 bases, with 4 bases of the junction left unmatched. CDR3 coding DNA: TGTGCCAGTAGTACCCGGGGACAGGGCTACGAGCAGTACTTC. Protein: CASSTRGQGYEQYF.

The CDR3: CASSLGTGLELFF. The CDR3 DNA sequence: TGTGCCAGCAGTTTAGGGACAGGGCTAGAACTGTTTTTT. This chain uses TRBV27 with TRBJ1-4; 9 nucleotides match TRBD1. From germline, CDR1 is MNHEY and CDR2 SMNVEV (reference sequence). The CDR3 has 13 amino acids. With 2 bases clipped from V and 12 bases from J, the junction kept 4 bases outside the gene matches. Using reference TRBV27 and TRBJ1-4 for the parts outside the CDR3, the full variable domain is EAQVTQNPRYLITVTGKKLTVTCSQNMNHEYMSWYRQDPGLGLRQIYYSMNVEVTDKGDVPEGYKVSRKEKRNFPLILESPSPNQTSLYFCASSLGTGLELFFGSGTQLSVL.

This chain connects TRBV3-1 (or the pseudogene TRBV3-2) to TRBJ2-1; D is ambiguous. V was pared by 1 base and J by 9 bases, with 10 bases between. The length of the CDR3 is 13 residues. CDR1 is LGHDT, CDR2 YNNKEL, per germline (reference sequence). The CDR3: CASSQARVGEQFF. The CDR3 coding sequence is TGTGCCAGCAGCCAAGCCCGGGTCGGTGAGCAGTTCTTC.

This clone appeared once. The chain is built from TRBV4-2 and TRBJ1-2, with D unclear. Trimming pared 4 bases from V and 4 bases from J, leaving 19 bases between. From germline, CDR1 is LGHNA and CDR2 YNFKEQ. This CDR3 has 16 residues. The DNA for the CDR3 is TGTGCCAGCAGCCTCACTCTCGACACATCTGCCTATGGCTACACCTTC. It is translated as CASSLTLDTSAYGYTF.

The chain combines TRBV6-5 with TRBJ1-5, with 9 bases aligning to TRBD1. The junction had 5 bases not matched to a gene; V was cut back by 4 bases and J by 4 bases. The CDR3 sequence is 15 residues long. The germline gives CDR1 MNHEY, CDR2 SVGAGI. CDR3 residues: CASSSRTGANQPQHF. The CDR3 DNA sequence: TGTGCCAGCAGTTCTCGGACAGGGGCAAATCAGCCCCAGCATTTT.

CDR3 nucleotides: TGTGCCAGTAGTGGACGGACTAGCGGGAGGGACGAGCAGTACTTC. Translation: CASSGRTSGRDEQYF. V gene TRBV19 combines with J gene TRBJ2-7, with 15 nucleotides matching TRBD2. Losses at the gene ends were 5 bases for V and 5 bases for J; bases not matched to a gene: 4. The CDR3 contains 15 residues. Germline V gene lookup returns CDR1 LNHDA and CDR2 SQIVND (reference sequence).

The chain uses TRBV28 and TRBJ2-7, with 7 positions matching TRBD2. J gave up 2 bases and V 6 bases, and 7 bases lay outside the gene matches. CDR3 size: 14 residues. CDR1 MDHEN and CDR2 SYDVKM come from the germline V gene. The CDR3 DNA reads as TGTGCCAGCAGGTCTAGCGGAGGGACCTACGAGCAGTACTTC. Its translation is CASRSSGGTYEQYF.

The chain combines TRBV6-5 with TRBJ1-4; perhaps TRBD1 as D (6 bases). The CDR3 covers 14 residues. V was clipped by 4 bases and J by 7 bases, with 13 bases between them. Germline assignment: CDR1 MNHEY and CDR2 SVGAGI. CDR3 protein: CASSLRGGGEKLFF. The CDR3 bases are TGTGCCAGCAGTTTACGGGGAGGGGGTGAAAAACTGTTTTTT.

The chain recombines TRBV29-1 with TRBJ2-1; D might be TRBD2 (6 bases). Trimming cost V 7 bases and J 1 base, with 14 bases left between them. Germline V CDR1 and CDR2: SQVTM, ANQGSEA. The CDR3 is 14 residues long. CDR3 amino acids: CSDLLASSYNEQFF. The CDR3 DNA follows: TGCAGCGACTTACTAGCCTCTTCCTACAATGAGCAGTTCTTC.